Listed below are T cell receptor beta chains from one sample, sequenced in a study of cytomegalovirus exposure and HLA in healthy donors. TCRdb's table, derived via immunoSEQ multiplex PCR, lists solely in-frame clones and lacks some. The table includes roughly 120,000 clones, over 70% detected once. Sequencing used PBMCs. These receptors originate from a female donor in good health and CMV-seropositive. Both conserved end residues are part of each CDR3. The order of the fields is J gene, V gene, CDR3 protein.

>TRBJ2-7|TRBV9
CASSPRGGGASYEQYF
>TRBJ2-7|TRBV6-6
CASSSTTQGYEQYF
>TRBJ1-2|TRBV7-2
CASSLGRGGGYTF
>TRBJ2-5|TRBV4-2
CASSQRQGPGEETQYF
>TRBJ1-1|TRBV28
CASSSGAGVAEAFF
>TRBJ1-2|TRBV5-1
CASSLDGQGYGYTF
>TRBJ2-2|TRBV5-4
CASSLSQVAGELFF
>TRBJ1-2|TRBV25-1
CASSEPRTASYTF
>TRBJ2-3|TRBV7-9
CASSFGGGGTDTQYF
>TRBJ2-2|TRBV29-1
CSVVTLRGTGELFF
>TRBJ2-1|TRBV11-1
CASSLGRDTYNEQFF